This entry lists 9 T cell receptor beta chains sequenced from one sample in a study of graft-versus-host responses after intestinal transplantation. TCRdb's table, derived via immunoSEQ multiplex PCR, lists solely in-frame clones and lacks some. The sample consists of about 88,000 clones, about 94% of them appearing once. What these receptors recognize is not known. Sequenced here: unstimulated CD4+ T cells sorted from spleen or lymph node cells, sampled before transplant. These receptor sequences come from a human donor who was the organ donor for an intestinal transplant.

The chain uses TRBV19 and TRBJ2-7, with 7 bases lining up with TRBD1. Germline V lookup: CDR1 LNHDA, CDR2 SQIVND (reference sequence). The CDR3 totals 14 residues. Trimming removed 4 bases from V and 3 bases from J; junction bases left unmatched: 6. The CDR3 spells CASSNIGGDYEQYF. CDR3 in DNA: TGTGCCAGTAGTAATATAGGGGGCGACTACGAGCAGTACTTC. Full variable domain (rest looked up from reference TRBV19 and TRBJ2-7): DGGITQSPKYLFRKEGQNVTLSCEQNLNHDAMYWYRQDPGQGLRLIYYSQIVNDFQKGDIAEGYSVSREKKESFPLTVTSAQKNPTAFYLCASSNIGGDYEQYFGPGTRLTVT.

This chain uses TRBV19 with TRBJ1-5, with 7 bases that match TRBD1. With 0 bases clipped from V and 6 bases from J, the junction kept 8 bases outside the gene matches. Per germline, CDR1 LNHDA and CDR2 SQIVND (reference sequence). This CDR3 region has 16 residues. The CDR3 bases are TGTGCCAGTAGTATAGATCTAAGGGGGCCGAGTCAGCCCCAGCATTTT. Translating gives CASSIDLRGPSQPQHF.

This clone was detected once. The J gene is TRBJ2-3, the V gene TRBV5-1; D gene uncertain. V shed 2 bases and J shed 0 bases, with 10 bases lying between them. CDR3 length equals 15 residues. Germline V gene data show CDR1 as SGHRS and CDR2 as YFSETQ. The DNA for the CDR3 is TGCGCCAGCAGCTTCGACGGAACTAGCACAGATACGCAGTATTTT. It encodes CASSFDGTSTDTQYF. Full variable domain (outside the CDR3, taken from reference TRBV5-1 and TRBJ2-3): KAGVTQTPRYLIKTRGQQVTLSCSPISGHRSVSWYQQTPGQGLQFLFEYFSETQRNKGNFPGRFSGRQFSNSRSEMNVSTLELGDSALYLCASSFDGTSTDTQYFGPGTRLTVL.

V and J are TRBV14 and TRBJ1-3; D ambiguous. Germline V lookup: CDR1 SGHDN, CDR2 FVKESK. The CDR3 spans 20 residues. V was clipped by 1 base and J by 12 bases, with 34 bases between them. CDR3 region: CASSQAPGGTFPASNTFIYF. The DNA for the CDR3 is TGTGCCAGCAGCCAAGCCCCAGGAGGAACTTTCCCCGCCTCGAACACCTTCATATATTTT.

This rearrangement joins TRBV7-9 to TRBJ1-4; possible D gene TRBD1, 6 bases. The CDR3 extends over 17 amino acids. Between the trimmed V and J ends, which lost 2 bases and 5 bases, there was a span of 18 bases. CDR1 is SEHNR, CDR2 FQNEAQ, per germline (reference sequence). This CDR3 reads CASSLTPSVGGNEKLFF. The CDR3 DNA is TGTGCCAGCAGCTTAACTCCCAGCGTAGGGGGGAATGAAAAACTGTTTTTT.

The chain has TRBV6-5 and TRBJ2-1; TRBD1 is a possible D gene (6 bases). Trimming left V 6 bases short and J 8 bases short, with 14 bases between. Germline CDR1 reads MNHEY; CDR2 reads SVGAGI. The CDR3 runs 13 residues. The CDR3 loop is CASSHRESYEQFF. CDR3 DNA sequence: TGTGCCAGCAGCCACAGGGAAAGCTATGAGCAGTTCTTC.

J is TRBJ2-3 and V is TRBV7-2; D gene ambiguous. The CDR3 spans 13 residues. Trimming removed 5 bases from V and 4 bases from J, with 10 bases in between. Germline V lookup: CDR1 SGHTA, CDR2 FQGNSA. CDR3 residues: CASSPSRADTQYF. In nucleotides, the CDR3 is TGTGCCAGCAGCCCGAGCAGAGCAGATACGCAGTATTTT.

The chain couples TRBV5-1 to TRBJ1-4; D uncertain. The CDR3 is made up of 14 amino acids. Trimming took 4 bases from V and 3 from J, leaving 10 bases between them. From germline, CDR1 is SGHRS and CDR2 YFSETQ. The CDR3, as DNA: TGCGCCAGCAGCCCCGAGCGGCCTAATGAAAAACTGTTTTTT. Its translation is CASSPERPNEKLFF.

In its sample, this clone was seen once. The chain combines TRBV18 with TRBJ1-2; 8 bases agree with TRBD1. Per the germline V gene, CDR1 is KGHSH and CDR2 is LQKENI. The length of the CDR3 is 14 residues. V lost 5 bases, J lost 3 bases, and 5 bases stayed unmatched. The CDR3 region is CASSGQGAHYGYTF. The CDR3 DNA sequence: TGTGCCAGCTCAGGCCAGGGGGCGCACTATGGCTACACCTTC.